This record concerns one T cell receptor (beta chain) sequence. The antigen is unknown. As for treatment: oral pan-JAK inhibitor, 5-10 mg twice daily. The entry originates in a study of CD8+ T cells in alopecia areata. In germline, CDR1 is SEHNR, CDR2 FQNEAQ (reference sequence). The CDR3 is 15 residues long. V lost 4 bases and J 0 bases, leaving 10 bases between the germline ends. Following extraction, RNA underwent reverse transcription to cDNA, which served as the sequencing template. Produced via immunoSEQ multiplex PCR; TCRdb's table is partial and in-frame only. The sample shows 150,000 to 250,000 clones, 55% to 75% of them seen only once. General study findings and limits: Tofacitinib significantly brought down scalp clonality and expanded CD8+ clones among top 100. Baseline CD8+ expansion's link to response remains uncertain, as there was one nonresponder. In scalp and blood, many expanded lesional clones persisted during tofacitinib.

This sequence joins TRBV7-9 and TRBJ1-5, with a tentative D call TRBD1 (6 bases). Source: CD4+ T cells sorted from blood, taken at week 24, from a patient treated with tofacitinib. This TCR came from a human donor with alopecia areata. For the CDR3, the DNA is TGTGCCAGCAGCTCGACCAGGGGTAGCAATCAGCCCCAGCATTTT. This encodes CASSSTRGSNQPQHF.